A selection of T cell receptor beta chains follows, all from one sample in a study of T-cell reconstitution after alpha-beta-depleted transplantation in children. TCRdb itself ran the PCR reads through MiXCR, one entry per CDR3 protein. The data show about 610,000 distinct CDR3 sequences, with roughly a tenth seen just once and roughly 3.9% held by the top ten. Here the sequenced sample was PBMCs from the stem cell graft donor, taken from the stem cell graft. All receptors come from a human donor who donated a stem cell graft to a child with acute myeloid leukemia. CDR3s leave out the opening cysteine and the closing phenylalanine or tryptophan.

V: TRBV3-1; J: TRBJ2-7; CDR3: ASSQEAGGRNPGEQY
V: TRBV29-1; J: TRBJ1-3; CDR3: SADGATGNTIY
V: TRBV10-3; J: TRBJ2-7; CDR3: AISPLAGVDEQY
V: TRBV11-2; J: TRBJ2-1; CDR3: ASSQAGPDEQF
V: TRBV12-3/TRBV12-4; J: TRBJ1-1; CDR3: ASLWGPRDTEAF
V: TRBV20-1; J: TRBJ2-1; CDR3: SASPSGAYNEQF
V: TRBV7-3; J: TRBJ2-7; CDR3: ASSLTGLAGPYEQY
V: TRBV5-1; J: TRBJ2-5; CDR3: ASSSTGDLPPQETQY
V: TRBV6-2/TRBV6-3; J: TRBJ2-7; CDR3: AGSGTPGKQY
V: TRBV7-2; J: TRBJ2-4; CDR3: ASSREDIQY
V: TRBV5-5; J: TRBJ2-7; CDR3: ASSSSRGGIYEQY
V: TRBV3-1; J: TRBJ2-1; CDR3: ASSQGTSGPKEQF
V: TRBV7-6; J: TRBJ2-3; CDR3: ASSAYGTSTDTQY
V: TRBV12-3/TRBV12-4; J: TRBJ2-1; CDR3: ASSLGDRQNEQF
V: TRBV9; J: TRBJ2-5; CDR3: ASGTSDRETQY
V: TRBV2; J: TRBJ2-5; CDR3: ASSDGPTQY
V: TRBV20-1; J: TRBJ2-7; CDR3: SARAQGQASYEQY
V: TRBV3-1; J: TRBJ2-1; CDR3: ASSPRTSGNYNEQF
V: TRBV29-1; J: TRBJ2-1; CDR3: SVAGILYNEQF
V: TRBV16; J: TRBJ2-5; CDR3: ASSQSRTDQETQY
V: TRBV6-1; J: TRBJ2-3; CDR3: ASSEVAGGGTDTQY
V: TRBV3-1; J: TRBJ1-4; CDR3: AFCPRLTGGLATNEKLF
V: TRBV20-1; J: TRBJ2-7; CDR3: SATTSGRGHYEQY
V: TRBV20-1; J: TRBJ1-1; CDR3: SASEWQGGTEAF
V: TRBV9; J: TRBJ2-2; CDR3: ASSPQSYGELF
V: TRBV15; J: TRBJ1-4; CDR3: ATRGAGAKTSTNEKLF
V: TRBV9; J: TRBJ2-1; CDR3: ASSLIAGNYNEQF
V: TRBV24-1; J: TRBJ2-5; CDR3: ATSDLQGATQY
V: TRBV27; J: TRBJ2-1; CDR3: ASSLGVMGEQF
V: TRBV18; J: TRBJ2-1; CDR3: ASSPRTAYNEQF
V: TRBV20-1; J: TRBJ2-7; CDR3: SADDSGRAAYEQY
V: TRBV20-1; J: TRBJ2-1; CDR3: SASGLAGYEQF
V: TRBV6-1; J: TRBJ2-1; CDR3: ASGQWSADEQF
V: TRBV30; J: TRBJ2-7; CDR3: AWGQGANYEQY